One T cell receptor (beta chain) is described in this entry. This clone is a singleton in its sample. The target of this receptor is not known. No much larger clone is present one base from it, and per-base qualities are unavailable. In light of the paper, this sample's time point label describes: cycle 2 day 1 (C2D1) of nivolumab. Every trial patient had relapsed after autologous stem cell transplantation, and cohorts A, B and C differed in prior brentuximab vedotin exposure. The trial cohort included 45 to 65 patients with relapsed/refractory classical Hodgkin lymphoma, and each patient had a best overall response of complete response, partial response or progressive disease. Trial patients were treated with single-agent nivolumab in the multi-cohort phase II CheckMate 205 trial. Best overall response was determined by an independent review committee according to the 2007 International Working Group response criteria. Trial PBMCs were collected immediately before nivolumab initiation (C1D1) and during therapy at cycle 2 day 1 and cycle 4 day 1. Peripheral blood was collected in 8 mL Vacutainer Cell Preparation Tubes, from which PBMCs were isolated by centrifugation and then cryopreserved.

This sample stems from a study of PD-1 blockade in classical Hodgkin lymphoma (TCRdb year 2020). The study in broad terms: Nivolumab dosing was 3 mg/kg intravenously every 2 weeks, continuing until either disease progression or unacceptable toxicity. A peripheral blood immune signature of response to PD-1 blockade in classical Hodgkin lymphoma was defined using TCR beta sequencing and CyTOF. The research as a whole found: By C4D1, a significant rise was seen in CD4+ TCR diversity but not in CD8+ TCR diversity (p=0.0027 vs p=0.16), and the rise was most apparent among complete responders (p=0.02). Baseline diversity similar to that of newly diagnosed patients was observed in trial patients achieving complete response, whereas significantly lower diversity was observed in partial responders and progressors. The study was limited to a single clinical trial cohort, and causes of repertoire differences, possibly disease activity or prior therapy, remained undefined. Diversity was lower in patients who began nivolumab less than 1 year after ASCT, so these patients were left out of later analyses to avoid confounding by immune reconstitution. Baseline TCR diversity was reported to be lower in newly diagnosed patients than in healthy donors, and even lower in relapsed/refractory patients.

CDR1 and CDR2 are read off the germline V gene (reference sequence) as PRHDT and FYEKMQ. The CDR3 holds 15 amino acids from the cysteine to the phenylalanine. Of all the DNA, just the CDR3 is kept, 45 bases in frame from base 1. Relative to germline, V is missing 4 bases and J is missing 4 bases, with 5 bases of the junction outside any gene match. Genomic DNA was isolated using the Qiagen DNeasy kit from unsorted PBMCs as well as from negatively selected CD4+ and CD8+ fractions. TCR beta CDR3 regions were amplified by immunoSEQ multiplex PCR using primers annealing to V and J segments. Amplification bias was minimized using a synthetic immune receptor repertoire, and residual bias was removed computationally after sequencing. The study's processing was this. Custom Python scripts were used to quantify repertoire diversity as the Shannon entropy index. Unsorted, CD4+ and CD8+ repertoires were examined separately, except in combined analyses, for which CD4+ and CD8+ sequences were merged in silico. Clonal expansion was defined as a frequency increase of at least 2-fold after treatment compared with C1D1, and clones undetected at baseline were assigned a pseudocount of 0.5. Singleton clones were defined as clones with 0 or 1 copy at C1D1, and non-singleton clones were defined as clones with 2 or more copies. By matching protein sequences in sorted samples from the same patient, clones expanded in unsorted samples were annotated as CD4+, CD8+ or unknown. Wilcoxon tests on paired samples were used to test changes in diversity from C1D1 to C4D1. Drawn from immuneACCESS, this table holds only the in-frame rearrangements with V and J called that TCRdb kept. Clones are partly lost; checked studies trace under half to an unresolved V gene and leave the rest unexplained. From that table come the V and J calls and clone size; the DNA was used to work out D and trimming. In all, the sample holds tens of thousands of clones, and about 88% of those were seen once. About 10% of the sample is taken by the ten largest.

This TCR derives from a human donor with classical Hodgkin lymphoma. Sequenced material: peripheral blood mononuclear cells (PBMCs), taken before the second cycle of nivolumab. The V gene is TRBV13 and the J gene is TRBJ2-1; TRBD2 fits 9 bases in the junction. The CDR3 protein is CASSYLAGKYNEQFF. The base sequence is TGTGCCAGCAGCTATCTAGCGGGGAAGTACAATGAGCAGTTCTTC.